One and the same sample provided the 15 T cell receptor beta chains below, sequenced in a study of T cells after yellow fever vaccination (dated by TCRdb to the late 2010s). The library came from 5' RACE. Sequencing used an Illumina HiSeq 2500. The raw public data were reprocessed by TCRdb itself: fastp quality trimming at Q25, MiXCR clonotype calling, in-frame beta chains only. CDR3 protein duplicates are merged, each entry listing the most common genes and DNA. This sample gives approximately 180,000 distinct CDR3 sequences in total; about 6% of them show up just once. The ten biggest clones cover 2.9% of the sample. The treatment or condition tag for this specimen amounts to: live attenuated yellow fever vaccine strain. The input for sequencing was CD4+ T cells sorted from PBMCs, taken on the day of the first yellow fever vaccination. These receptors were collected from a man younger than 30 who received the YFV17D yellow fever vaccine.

CDR3 loop: CASRFQGNTGELFF. CDR3 bases: TGCGCCAGCAGATTCCAGGGGAACACCGGGGAGCTGTTTTTT. The V call is TRBV5-1, the J call TRBJ2-2, with D possibly being TRBD1 (5 bases). The CDR3 covers 14 residues. V shed 5 bases and J shed 1 base, with 9 bases lying between them. Germline V gene data show CDR1 as SGHRS and CDR2 as YFSETQ. The entire variable domain, with the rest obtained from reference TRBV5-1 and TRBJ2-2, is as follows: KAGVTQTPRYLIKTRGQQVTLSCSPISGHRSVSWYQQTPGQGLQFLFEYFSETQRNKGNFPGRFSGRQFSNSRSEMNVSTLELGDSALYLCASRFQGNTGELFFGEGSRLTVL.

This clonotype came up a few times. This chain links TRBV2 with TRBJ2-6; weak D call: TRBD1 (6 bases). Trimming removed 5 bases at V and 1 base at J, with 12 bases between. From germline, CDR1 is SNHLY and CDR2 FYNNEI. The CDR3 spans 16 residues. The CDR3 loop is CASSTTGTSGANVLTF. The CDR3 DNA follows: TGTGCCAGCAGTACTACAGGGACATCTGGGGCCAACGTCCTGACTTTC.

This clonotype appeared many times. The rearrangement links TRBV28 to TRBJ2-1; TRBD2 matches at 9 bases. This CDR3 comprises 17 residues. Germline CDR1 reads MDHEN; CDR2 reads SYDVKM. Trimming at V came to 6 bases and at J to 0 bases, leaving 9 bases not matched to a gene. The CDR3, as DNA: TGTGCCAGCAGGCGGATGAGCGGGGGGCGCTCCTACAATGAGCAGTTCTTC. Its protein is CASRRMSGGRSYNEQFF.

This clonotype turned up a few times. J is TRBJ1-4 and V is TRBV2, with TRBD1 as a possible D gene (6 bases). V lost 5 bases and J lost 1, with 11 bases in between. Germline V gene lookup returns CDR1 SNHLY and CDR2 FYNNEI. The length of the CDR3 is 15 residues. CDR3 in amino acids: CASSLQGETNEKLFF. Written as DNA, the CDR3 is TGTGCCAGCAGTTTACAGGGAGAAACTAATGAAAAACTGTTTTTT. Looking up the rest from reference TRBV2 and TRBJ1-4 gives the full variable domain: EPEVTQTPSHQVTQMGQEVILRCVPISNHLYFYWYRQILGQKVEFLVSFYNNEISEKSEIFDDQFSVERPDGSNFTLKIRSTKLEDSAMYFCASSLQGETNEKLFFGSGTQLSVL.

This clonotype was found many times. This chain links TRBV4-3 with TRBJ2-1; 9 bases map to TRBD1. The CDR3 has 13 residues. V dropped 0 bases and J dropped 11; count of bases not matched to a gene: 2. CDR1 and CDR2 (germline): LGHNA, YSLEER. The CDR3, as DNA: TGCGCCAGCAGCCAAGAAGGACAGGGGAAGCAGTTCTTC. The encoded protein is CASSQEGQGKQFF.

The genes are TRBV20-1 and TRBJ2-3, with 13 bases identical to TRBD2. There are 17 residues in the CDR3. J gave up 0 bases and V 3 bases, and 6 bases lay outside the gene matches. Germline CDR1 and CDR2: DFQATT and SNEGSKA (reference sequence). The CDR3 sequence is CSARGLAGFSSTDTQYF. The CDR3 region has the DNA TGCAGTGCTAGGGGACTAGCGGGGTTCTCTAGCACAGATACGCAGTATTTT.

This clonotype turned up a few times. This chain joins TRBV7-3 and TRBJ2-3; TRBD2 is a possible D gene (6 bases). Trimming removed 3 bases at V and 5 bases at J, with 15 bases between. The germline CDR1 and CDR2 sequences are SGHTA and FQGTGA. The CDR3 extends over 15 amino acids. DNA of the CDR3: TGTGCCAGCAGCTTGGGCGGGGCCACCGGAGATACGCAGTATTTT. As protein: CASSLGGATGDTQYF.

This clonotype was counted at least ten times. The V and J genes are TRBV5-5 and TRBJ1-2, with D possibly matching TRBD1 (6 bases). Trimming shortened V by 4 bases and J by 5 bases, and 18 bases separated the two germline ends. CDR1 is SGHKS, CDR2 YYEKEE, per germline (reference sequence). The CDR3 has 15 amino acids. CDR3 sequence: CASSRVMGRGYGYTF. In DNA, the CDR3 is TGTGCCAGCAGCCGGGTGATGGGCAGGGGTTATGGCTACACCTTC.

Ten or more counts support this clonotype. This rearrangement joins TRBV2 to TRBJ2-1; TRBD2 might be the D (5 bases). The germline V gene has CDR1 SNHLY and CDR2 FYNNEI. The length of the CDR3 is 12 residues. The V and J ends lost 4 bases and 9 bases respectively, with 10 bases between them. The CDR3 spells CASSAPSSEQFF. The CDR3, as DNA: TGTGCCAGCAGTGCCCCTAGCAGTGAGCAGTTCTTC.

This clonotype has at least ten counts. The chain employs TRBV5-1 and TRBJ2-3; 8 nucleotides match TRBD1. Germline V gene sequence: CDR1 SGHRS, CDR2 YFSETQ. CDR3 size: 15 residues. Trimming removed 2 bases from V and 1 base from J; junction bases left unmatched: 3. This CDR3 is CASSLQGVGTDTQYF. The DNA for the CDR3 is TGCGCCAGCAGCTTACAGGGGGTAGGCACAGATACGCAGTATTTT.

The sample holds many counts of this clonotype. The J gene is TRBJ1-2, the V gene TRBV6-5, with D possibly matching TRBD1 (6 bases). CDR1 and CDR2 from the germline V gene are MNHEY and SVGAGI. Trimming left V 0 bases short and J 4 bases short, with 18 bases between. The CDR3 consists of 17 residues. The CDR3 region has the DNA TGTGCCAGCAGTTACTCAGAGCCCGGGACATCGGGCTATGGCTACACCTTC. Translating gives CASSYSEPGTSGYGYTF.

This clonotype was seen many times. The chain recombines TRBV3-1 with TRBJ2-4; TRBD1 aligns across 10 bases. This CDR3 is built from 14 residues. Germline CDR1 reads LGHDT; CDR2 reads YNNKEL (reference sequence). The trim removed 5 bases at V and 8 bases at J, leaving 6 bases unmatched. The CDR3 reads CASSNRDRGDIQYF. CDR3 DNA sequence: TGTGCCAGCAGCAACCGGGACAGGGGTGACATTCAGTACTTC.

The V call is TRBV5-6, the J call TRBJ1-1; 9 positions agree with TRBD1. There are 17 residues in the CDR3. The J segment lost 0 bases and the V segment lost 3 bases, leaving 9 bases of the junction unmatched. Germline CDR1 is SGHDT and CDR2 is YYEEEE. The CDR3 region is CASSSAGQGRMNTEAFF. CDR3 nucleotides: TGTGCCAGCAGCTCGGCCGGACAGGGGAGGATGAACACTGAAGCTTTCTTT.

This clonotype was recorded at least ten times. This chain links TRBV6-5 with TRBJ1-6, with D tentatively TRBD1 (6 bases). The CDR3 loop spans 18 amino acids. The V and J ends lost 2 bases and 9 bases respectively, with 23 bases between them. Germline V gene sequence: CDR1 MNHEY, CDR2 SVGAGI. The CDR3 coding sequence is TGTGCCAGCAGTTACAAGTTTTCGGGGGCGAAACGTGGTTCACCCCTCCACTTT. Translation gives CASSYKFSGAKRGSPLHF.

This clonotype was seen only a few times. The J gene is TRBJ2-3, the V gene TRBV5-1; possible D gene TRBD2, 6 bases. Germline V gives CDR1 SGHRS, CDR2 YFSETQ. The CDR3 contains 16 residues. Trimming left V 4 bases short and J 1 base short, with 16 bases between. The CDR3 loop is CASSRAELARTDTQYF. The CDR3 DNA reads TGCGCCAGCAGCCGTGCAGAGCTAGCGCGCACAGATACGCAGTATTTT. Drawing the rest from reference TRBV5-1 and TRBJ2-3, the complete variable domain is KAGVTQTPRYLIKTRGQQVTLSCSPISGHRSVSWYQQTPGQGLQFLFEYFSETQRNKGNFPGRFSGRQFSNSRSEMNVSTLELGDSALYLCASSRAELARTDTQYFGPGTRLTVL.